The rows below give T cell receptor beta chains drawn from one sample of a study of T-cell reconstitution after alpha-beta-depleted transplantation in children. Via MiXCR, TCRdb re-called the PCR reads, giving one row per CDR3 protein. This sample has 500,000 or so distinct CDR3 sequences, with 30% to 35% found just once. The sample in question was PBMCs from the stem cell graft donor, obtained from the stem cell graft. The receptors stem from a human donor who donated a stem cell graft to a child with aplastic anemia. Each CDR3 is given with its conserved first and last residue. The D gene is left open where the match is weak. Clone size is stated in some rows and not others, as once, few, many or a class when expanded.

j_call d_call v_call clone_size cdr3_length cdr3_nt cdr3_aa
TRBJ2-1 TRBD2 TRBV7-9 few 16 TGTGCCAGCAGCCAAGTAACCAGCGGGAGGGCCGGTGAGCAGTTCTTC CASSQVTSGRAGEQFF
TRBJ1-2 TRBD1 TRBV12-3/TRBV12-4 NA 14 TGTGCCAGCAGTTCCGGGACAGATAACTATGGCTACACCTTC CASSSGTDNYGYTF
TRBJ1-2 TRBD1 TRBV6-2/TRBV6-3 NA 15 TGTGCCAGCAGTCTCACAACGACAGGGACCTATGGCTACACCTTC CASSLTTTGTYGYTF
TRBJ2-3 NA TRBV7-2 NA 14 TGTGCCAGCAGCCAGGGGGGGGCCGGAGATACGCAGTATTTT CASSQGGAGDTQYF
TRBJ2-4 NA TRBV21-1 NA 17 TGTGCCAGCAGGACCCTTAGGGCAGGTCTAGCCAAAAACATTCAGTACTTC CASRTLRAGLAKNIQYF
TRBJ2-7 NA TRBV20-1 NA 14 TGCAGTGCTAGAAGACAGGAATACTACTACGAGCAGTACTTC CSARRQEYYYEQYF
TRBJ2-3 NA TRBV20-1 NA 13 TGCAGTGCTAGGCCGTCCTTCACAGATACGCAGTATTTT CSARPSFTDTQYF
TRBJ2-1 TRBD2 TRBV7-9 NA 16 TGTGCCAGCAGTTCCCAGACTAGCGGGAGTTACAATGAGCAGTTCTTC CASSSQTSGSYNEQFF
TRBJ2-3 NA TRBV12-3/TRBV12-4 few 16 TGTGCCAGCATCCTGGGGGGACTGGGGACCACAGATACGCAGTATTTT CASILGGLGTTDTQYF
TRBJ1-2 NA TRBV7-2 NA 14 TGTGCCAGCAGCATAACAGAGACTAACTATGGCTACACCTTC CASSITETNYGYTF
TRBJ2-2 NA TRBV4-1 once 19 TGCGCCAGCAGCCAAGAAAGGCCCCAGGGGTACCCGAACACCGGGGAGCTGTTTTTT CASSQERPQGYPNTGELFF
TRBJ2-7 TRBD1 TRBV14 few 18 TGTGCCAGCAGCCAAGATCGGGGCGGACAGGCTTACTCCTACGAGCAGTACTTC CASSQDRGGQAYSYEQYF
TRBJ2-3 NA TRBV7-9 NA 16 TGTGCCAGCAGCTTATCTGTGGGAGTAAGGGTGGATACGCAGTATTTT CASSLSVGVRVDTQYF
TRBJ1-1 NA TRBV12-3/TRBV12-4 NA 14 TGTGCCAGCAGAGCTGGGGCGGAGAACACTGAAGCTTTCTTT CASRAGAENTEAFF
TRBJ1-3 TRBD1 TRBV29-1 few 15 TGCAGCGTTATGTTGGGACAGGGAATTGGAAACACCATATATTTT CSVMLGQGIGNTIYF
TRBJ1-6 NA TRBV7-2 few 14 TGTGCCAGCAGCTTAAATCGTCTAAATTCACCCCTCCACTTT CASSLNRLNSPLHF
TRBJ1-5 TRBD1 TRBV9 NA 15 TGTGCCAGCAGCGTAGAGGGGGCGGTGAATCAGCCCCAGCATTTT CASSVEGAVNQPQHF
TRBJ1-1 NA TRBV6-2/TRBV6-3 few 14 TGTGCCAGCAGTTACGATTTGGTGAACACTGAAGCTTTCTTT CASSYDLVNTEAFF
TRBJ2-1 NA TRBV7-2 few 13 TGTGCCAGCAGCTTGGGCGGACAGATAGGGCAGTTCTTC CASSLGGQIGQFF
TRBJ2-6 NA TRBV11-2 NA 14 TGTGCCAGCAGCTTAGTTCCAGGCGCCAACGTCCTGACTTTC CASSLVPGANVLTF
TRBJ1-3 NA TRBV4-2 few 15 TGTGCCAGCAGCCAATTTGAGCTTTCTGGAAACACCATATATTTT CASSQFELSGNTIYF
TRBJ1-3 NA TRBV5-5 NA 16 TGTGCCAGCAGAGCGGCCCCTTCCCTCTCTGGAAACACCATATATTTT CASRAAPSLSGNTIYF
TRBJ2-2 TRBD1 TRBV7-8 few 16 TGTGCCAGCAGCTTCCACCGGGACAGAGACACCGGGGAGCTGTTTTTT CASSFHRDRDTGELFF
TRBJ1-1 TRBD1 TRBV6-5 many 14 TGTGCCAGCAGCTGGGACAGGGAGGACACTGAAGCTTTCTTT CASSWDREDTEAFF
TRBJ2-3 NA TRBV7-2 few 13 TGTGCCAGCAGTCGCACGCCCACAGATACGCAGTATTTT CASSRTPTDTQYF
TRBJ1-2 NA TRBV29-1 NA 14 TGCAGCGACGATTCCTGGAGCGGGGCCTATGGCTACACCTTC CSDDSWSGAYGYTF
TRBJ2-3 TRBD1 TRBV9 few 15 TGTGCCAGCAGCGGGACAGGGGGAGGCACAGATACGCAGTATTTT CASSGTGGGTDTQYF
TRBJ2-4 NA TRBV12-3/TRBV12-4 NA 14 TGTGCCAGCAGTTTTCAGGGTCCCAAAAACATTCAGTACTTC CASSFQGPKNIQYF
TRBJ2-5 NA TRBV20-1 NA 12 TGCAGTGCTACCGGGAGCCAAGAGACCCAGTACTTC CSATGSQETQYF
TRBJ2-5 TRBD2 TRBV12-3/TRBV12-4 NA 14 TGTGCCAGCAGTGAGACTAGCGGGCAAGAGACCCAGTACTTC CASSETSGQETQYF
TRBJ1-4 NA TRBV7-9 NA 15 TGTGCCAGCAGCGGACCGGGACGCTCGAATGAAAAACTGTTTTTT CASSGPGRSNEKLFF
TRBJ1-2 TRBD1 TRBV29-1 NA 14 TGCAGCGCTTTAACAACCACCGGGACAGGATATGAAACCTTC CSALTTTGTGYETF
TRBJ1-1 NA TRBV7-2 NA 15 TGTGCCAGCAGCTTAGGGTATAACAGGGTCACTGAAGCTTTCTTT CASSLGYNRVTEAFF
TRBJ2-1 NA TRBV18 NA 15 TGTGCCAGCTCACCAGTTCGGCAGGTAAAGGATGAGCAGTTCTTC CASSPVRQVKDEQFF
TRBJ1-1 NA TRBV5-6 few 16 TGTGCCAGCAGCTTGGACGACACCCAACGAGGGACTGAAGCTTTCTTT CASSLDDTQRGTEAFF
TRBJ2-1 TRBD2 TRBV27 NA 16 TGTGCCAGCAGTTTAACTAGCGCTAGCTCCTACAATGAGCAGTTCTTC CASSLTSASSYNEQFF
TRBJ1-3 NA TRBV11-3 NA 16 TGTGCCAGCAGCCCCCGGGACTGGAGCTCTGGAAACACCATATATTTT CASSPRDWSSGNTIYF
TRBJ2-1 NA TRBV11-3 NA 16 TGTGCCAGCAGCCCTGGGCCCAGGGTCTCCTACAATGAGCAGTTCTTC CASSPGPRVSYNEQFF
TRBJ2-7 TRBD2 TRBV25-1 NA 17 TGTGCCAGCAGAGGGGTAGCGGGAGGGAAAACACTATACGAGCAGTACTTC CASRGVAGGKTLYEQYF
TRBJ1-1 NA TRBV12-3/TRBV12-4 few 12 TGTGCCAGCAGTTTACCCAGCACTGAAGCTTTCTTT CASSLPSTEAFF
TRBJ2-4 TRBD1 TRBV12-3/TRBV12-4 NA 14 TGTGCCAGCAGGCAGGGGGCCGCCAAAAACATTCAATACTTC CASRQGAAKNIQYF
TRBJ2-2 TRBD1 TRBV5-6 NA 17 TGTGCCAGCAGCTTGCCGAGGGACAGCTTAAACACCGGGGAGCTGTTTTTT CASSLPRDSLNTGELFF
TRBJ1-2 NA TRBV11-2 NA 18 TGTGCCAGCAGCTTAGACGCCGCGGGTGGGGGGCCGGGCTATGGCTACACCTTC CASSLDAAGGGPGYGYTF
TRBJ1-1 NA TRBV10-3 few 14 TGTGCCATCTCCAGAGGGGGGCCGGACACTGAAGCTTTCTTT CAISRGGPDTEAFF
TRBJ1-1 NA TRBV24-1 NA 15 TGTGCCACCAGTGATGGGGGGGCGGGGGGCACTGAAGCTTTCTTT CATSDGGAGGTEAFF
TRBJ2-1 TRBD2 TRBV5-1 few 16 TGCGCCAGCAGCCCGGAAATAGCGGGAGGGCCTGGTGAGCAGTTCTTC CASSPEIAGGPGEQFF
TRBJ2-1 TRBD2 TRBV4-2 NA 17 TGTGCCAGCAGCCAAGGGGTTGTGGCGGGAGTTAGGGATGAGCAGTTCTTC CASSQGVVAGVRDEQFF
TRBJ1-6 TRBD1 TRBV12-3/TRBV12-4 NA 15 TGTGCCAGCAGTTCGGGACAGGGGGTCCGGTCACCCCTCCACTTT CASSSGQGVRSPLHF
TRBJ2-1 NA TRBV7-3 NA 13 TGTGCCAGCAGCTTAAGCCAGGACAATGAGCAGTTCTTC CASSLSQDNEQFF
TRBJ1-2 NA TRBV6-6 few 13 TGTGCCAGCAGTTACCCGGACGGAGGTGGCTACACCTTC CASSYPDGGGYTF
TRBJ1-3 NA TRBV29-1 NA 13 TGCAGCGTTGATCCTCAGGGCGGAAACACCATATATTTT CSVDPQGGNTIYF
TRBJ2-3 TRBD2 TRBV20-1 NA 13 TGCAGGGCTACAAGCGGGACGACAGATACGCAGTATTTT CRATSGTTDTQYF
TRBJ2-1 NA TRBV6-5 few 14 TGTGCCAGCAGTTCCCGGACAGTGGTGAATGAGCAGTTCTTC CASSSRTVVNEQFF
TRBJ2-6 NA TRBV20-1 NA 18 TGCAGTGCTCCACTATCATTGGACAGCAGCTCTGGGGCCAACGTCCTGACTTTC CSAPLSLDSSSGANVLTF
TRBJ1-2 TRBD1 TRBV6-1 few 14 TGTGCCAGCACTCCGGGACAGGCAAACTATGGCTACACCTTC CASTPGQANYGYTF
TRBJ2-3 NA TRBV7-9 NA 12 TGTGCCAGCAGCCTCGATTGGGGAGCGCAGTATTTT CASSLDWGAQYF
TRBJ1-1 TRBD1 TRBV7-2 few 14 TGTGCCAGCAGCGCAGGACAGGCGAACACTGAAGCTTTCTTT CASSAGQANTEAFF
TRBJ1-4 NA TRBV7-6 few 12 TGTGCCAGCGGGACATTTAATGAAAAACTGTTTTTT CASGTFNEKLFF
TRBJ2-2 NA TRBV18 NA 11 TGTGCCAGCTCACTGGCCGGGGCGCTGTTTTTT CASSLAGALFF
TRBJ2-1 TRBD2 TRBV5-4 NA 17 TGTGCCAGCAGCTTGGTATTAGCGGGAGGTCCCTACAATGAGCAGTTCTTC CASSLVLAGGPYNEQFF